This T cell receptor (beta chain) was identified during a study of blood T cell repertoires in COVID-19 (dated by TCRdb to 2018 to 2021). Notes on the research overall: The collaborator samples originated in the United States, Italy and Spain and spanned the acute and convalescent phases of COVID-19. The prospective study material was composed of cDNA or gDNA derived from T cells, B-cell-depleted T cells, or PBMCs. Subjects who had been exposed to COVID-19, were actively infected with it, or had recovered from it provided the deeply sampled blood TCRbeta repertoires that made up the dataset. A freely available public database, intended as a resource for researchers studying the immune response to SARS-CoV-2, is where the repertoires were released. Samples were obtained from the ongoing ImmuneRACE study (first 160 participants) and from roughly 1,300 subjects provided by 6 global collaborators. Sample metadata almost always included a de-identified subject ID, COVID-19 status, age in years and sex. Where available, HLA class I and class II types were taken from metadata supplied by the sample provider and were not determined by assay-based typing. What the work shows at the level of the full study, not this receptor alone: How much clinical and demographic metadata was included differed by source and by participant, and the metadata was provided uncurated.

Whole blood was collected in K2EDTA tubes by collaborating institutions according to the institutions' own protocols. For TCRbeta analysis, collaborators shipped samples as frozen whole blood, isolated PBMCs, or DNA extracted from either of those sample types. Sequences SGHVS (CDR1) and FQNEAQ (CDR2) are obtained from the germline V gene. The CDR3 has 15 amino acids, counting the end cysteine and phenylalanine. The retained sequence is limited to the CDR3, 45 bases, with the frame set at the first base. V is pared back by 5 bases and J by 0 bases, with 10 bases lying between the germline termini. About this clone itself: Its antigen remains unidentified. No base qualities exist here, and no much larger clone lies one base off it.

TCRbeta CDR3 regions were amplified from genomic DNA by means of the immunoSEQ Assay, a bias-controlled multiplex PCR. The study's own analysis went as follows. The number of nucleated cells in each sample was estimated by amplification of reference gene primers within the assay. Sequence reads were collapsed and filtered to measure the absolute abundance of every unique TCRbeta CDR3 rearrangement. Productive Simpson clonality was computed per sample as the square root of Simpson's diversity index over productive rearrangements. TCRdb stores this immuneACCESS table with in-frame sequences only. Part of the clones is absent; in the studies checked, under half of the shortfall reflects unresolved V genes, and no reason is known for the rest. V, J and clone size are those of that table, while D and trimming were read from the DNA. The sample profile shows 60,000 or so clones; more than 65% of them were found once. The top ten clones comprise about 25% of the sample.

Sequencing input: peripheral blood. This receptor was identified in a human donor in a cohort sampled during active COVID-19. This receptor chain uses TRBV7-8 and TRBJ2-2; TRBD1 is a weak D gene call, 7 bases matching. The CDR3 reads as follows: CASSRGTANTGELFF. In nucleotides, the sequence is TGTGCCAGCAGCCGGGGGACAGCGAACACCGGGGAGCTGTTTTTT.